Presented here are 11 T cell receptor beta chains from one specimen sequenced in a study of OX40 agonist ivuxolimab in advanced cancers. Measured with immunoSEQ multiplex PCR; TCRdb has only the in-frame clones, and not every one. The data show roughly 63,000 clones, more than 80% seen once. The sample consisted of CD4+ or CD8+ T cells sorted from blood, taken in a trial of the OX40 agonist ivuxolimab. The receptors stem from an adult with an advanced solid tumor such as melanoma, head and neck, liver or kidney cancer.

This clone was detected once. V is TRBV28 and J is TRBJ2-2; 8 nucleotides line up with TRBD2. Germline trimming cut 4 bases from V and 7 bases from J; bases unmatched to any gene: 8. Germline CDR1 is MDHEN and CDR2 is SYDVKM. The CDR3 runs to 15 residues. The CDR3 protein is CASSWPAGEGGELFF. CDR3 DNA: TGTGCCAGCAGTTGGCCAGCGGGAGAAGGCGGGGAGCTGTTTTTT. Full variable domain (missing parts from reference TRBV28 and TRBJ2-2): DVKVTQSSRYLVKRTGEKVFLECVQDMDHENMFWYRQDPGLGLRLIYFSYDVKMKEKGDIPEGYSVSREKKERFSLILESASTNQTSMYLCASSWPAGEGGELFFGEGSRLTVL.

The chain joins TRBV6-1 to TRBJ1-3; D is ambiguous. CDR1 is MNHNS, CDR2 SASEGT, per germline. The V and J ends lost 4 bases and 2 bases respectively, with 6 bases between them. The CDR3 consists of 13 residues. CDR3 in amino acids: CASSVDPGNTIYF. The CDR3 DNA sequence: TGTGCCAGCAGTGTCGACCCTGGAAACACCATATATTTT.

The gene calls are TRBV6-6 and TRBJ2-1; D gene uncertain. From germline, CDR1 is MNHNY and CDR2 SVGAGI (reference sequence). The CDR3 sequence is 14 residues long. The V end was cut by 5 bases, the J end by 0 bases, with 8 bases between. CDR3 residues: CASSRVSSYNEQFF. The CDR3 nucleotides read TGTGCCAGCAGTAGGGTGAGCTCCTACAATGAGCAGTTCTTC.

The CDR3 coding sequence is TGTGCCAGCAGTTTGAGGACTACCTTGAACACCGGGGAGCTGTTTTTT. Its translation: CASSLRTTLNTGELFF. The rearrangement links TRBV28 to TRBJ2-2; TRBD2 might be the D (6 bases). With 3 bases removed from V and 1 base from J, the gap between germline ends came to 12 bases. Germline V CDR1 and CDR2: MDHEN, SYDVKM. This CDR3 is built from 16 residues.

The V gene is TRBV18, the J gene TRBJ2-3, with D tentatively TRBD1 (9 bases). V gave up 4 bases and J gave up 1 base, with 18 bases separating them. The CDR3 totals 17 residues. The germline V gene has CDR1 KGHSH and CDR2 LQKENI. For the CDR3, the DNA is TGTGCCAGCTCACACCGACAGGGGGGACTAGGCACAGATACGCAGTATTTT. Amino acids: CASSHRQGGLGTDTQYF.

The chain carries TRBV15 and TRBJ2-5; D uncertain. This CDR3 comprises 13 residues. The germline V gene has CDR1 LNHNV and CDR2 YYDKDF (reference sequence). Trimming stripped 1 base from V and 7 bases from J, with 10 bases between. The CDR3 loop is CATSRGPYMTQYF. As DNA, the CDR3 is TGTGCCACCAGCAGAGGGCCCTATATGACCCAGTACTTC.

J is TRBJ2-5 and V is TRBV5-1; D might be TRBD1 or TRBD2, each matching 6 bases. CDR3 length: 15 amino acids. Germline-derived CDR1 and CDR2 are SGHRS and YFSETQ. V lost 4 bases and J lost 2, with 15 bases in between. The CDR3 bases are TGCGCCAGCAGCAAGGGGGACTTGCAACAAGAGACCCAGTACTTC. It encodes CASSKGDLQQETQYF.

The rearrangement uses TRBV6-6 and TRBJ2-1, with unresolved D. V lost 2 bases, J lost 11 bases, and 10 bases lay in between. This CDR3 has 12 amino acids. Germline V gives CDR1 MNHNY, CDR2 SVGAGI (reference sequence). The CDR3 DNA is TGTGCCAGCAGTTACCCCCGGTCCCAGCAGTTCTTC. It yields the protein CASSYPRSQQFF.

The chain joins TRBV7-9 to TRBJ2-1; D is uncertain. The germline V gene has CDR1 SEHNR and CDR2 FQNEAQ (reference sequence). Trimming removed 3 bases at V and 5 bases at J, with 2 bases between. CDR3 length: 11 residues. The CDR3 DNA follows: TGTGCCAGCAGCTTTGACAATGAGCAGTTCTTC. Encoded protein: CASSFDNEQFF. The full variable domain, rest sourced from reference TRBV7-9 and TRBJ2-1, is DTGVSQNPRHKITKRGQNVTFRCDPISEHNRLYWYRQTLGQGPEFLTYFQNEAQLEKSRLLSDRFSAERPKGSFSTLEIQRTEQGDSAMYLCASSFDNEQFFGPGTRLTVL.

The chain recombines TRBV7-9 with TRBJ1-1; no definite D call. This CDR3 comprises 13 residues. V was shortened by 0 bases and J by 8 bases, with 10 bases between the two germline ends. The germline CDR1 and CDR2 sequences are SEHNR and FQNEAQ (reference sequence). The CDR3 DNA is TGTGCCAGCAGCTTAGCCGCAGAACACGAAGCTTTCTTT. Protein: CASSLAAEHEAFF.

This chain joins TRBV19 and TRBJ1-1; no definite D call. V was cut by 3 bases and J by 4 bases, with 12 bases left in between. Germline V lookup: CDR1 LNHDA, CDR2 SQIVND (reference sequence). The CDR3 totals 14 residues. The CDR3 region has the DNA TGTGCCAGTAGTATTGCGGGGTTAGGCACTGAAGCTTTCTTT. Its protein product is CASSIAGLGTEAFF.